This TCR beta chain was captured in a study of cytomegalovirus exposure and HLA in healthy donors. Study-wide context: Among the roughly 400 genotyped donors, just over 80% were placed in the Caucasian-associated ancestry cluster.

Study-wide results and limits: For TCR beta chains, V- and J-gene trimming was later linked to a missense DCLRE1C variant.

The PCR employed 60 Vbeta primers together with 13 Jbeta primers. The repertoire was sequenced with immunoSEQ multiplex PCR; TCRdb's copy has only in-frame clones and lacks some. This sample's table reports approximately 150,000 clones. About this clone itself: Its specificity is unknown.

Germline lookup yields CDR1 SNHLY and CDR2 FYNNEI. Trimming at V came to 6 bases and at J to 0 bases, leaving 7 bases not matched to a gene. CDR3 size: 15 residues. The gene calls are TRBV2 and TRBJ1-1; 7 bases agree with TRBD1. This clonotype was obtained from a male donor in good health and CMV-seronegative. The sample taken for sequencing was PBMCs. This chain's CDR3 is CASRTTGNMNTEAFF. CDR3 in DNA: TGTGCCAGCAGGACGACAGGGAATATGAACACTGAAGCTTTCTTT.